This T cell receptor beta chain was captured by sequencing in a study of cytomegalovirus exposure and HLA in healthy donors. PCR primers comprised 60 Vbeta and 13 Jbeta primers. Profiling relied on immunoSEQ multiplex PCR, and the TCRdb table lists in-frame clones only, not all of them. The repertoire includes fewer than 250,000 clones, roughly four fifths of them detected once, and 2.5% to 3.5% sits in the top ten. CDR3 length equals 16 residues. The J segment lost 4 bases and the V segment lost 5 bases, leaving 10 bases of the junction unmatched. In germline, CDR1 is MNHEY, CDR2 SMNVEV (reference sequence).

The sequence came from a woman under 40 in good health and CMV-seropositive. The sequencing sample was made of PBMCs. This chain joins TRBV27 and TRBJ2-1; TRBD2 agrees at 8 bases. The CDR3, as DNA: TGTGCCAGCAGTGCGAGCGGGGGACTCCTTTACAATGAGCAGTTCTTC. Amino acid sequence: CASSASGGLLYNEQFF.